This TCR beta chain was recorded in a study of beta chain features in type 1 diabetes. The germline V and J ends were trimmed by 2 bases and 3 bases, with 8 bases remaining between them. CDR3 size: 13 residues. CDR1 and CDR2 from the germline V gene are SGHRS and YFSETQ. TCRB transcripts that were expressed got sequenced, as all of the isolated RNA had been reverse transcribed. Only in-frame clones appear in the TCRdb table, and some are missing; sequencing was by immunoSEQ multiplex PCR. The sample has roughly 290,000 clones, approximately 8.1% seen once. On this clone itself: Antigen unknown.

Overall study results and limits: Shortening that was moderate but significant affected the TCRB CDR3s of Type 1 diabetes patients in all four CD4+ subsets. Although PCR might favor shorter templates, it would do so equally in patients and controls. Naive, central memory and Treg TCRB repertoires appeared more alike in patients than in healthy donors.

The sequence derives from a woman aged 18-29 years in good health. The chain has TRBV5-1 and TRBJ1-2; tentatively, D is TRBD1 (5 bases). The sequenced material came from central memory CD4+ T cells from blood. The CDR3 here is CASSFQGDYGYTF. The CDR3 DNA is TGCGCCAGCAGCTTCCAGGGTGACTATGGCTACACCTTC.